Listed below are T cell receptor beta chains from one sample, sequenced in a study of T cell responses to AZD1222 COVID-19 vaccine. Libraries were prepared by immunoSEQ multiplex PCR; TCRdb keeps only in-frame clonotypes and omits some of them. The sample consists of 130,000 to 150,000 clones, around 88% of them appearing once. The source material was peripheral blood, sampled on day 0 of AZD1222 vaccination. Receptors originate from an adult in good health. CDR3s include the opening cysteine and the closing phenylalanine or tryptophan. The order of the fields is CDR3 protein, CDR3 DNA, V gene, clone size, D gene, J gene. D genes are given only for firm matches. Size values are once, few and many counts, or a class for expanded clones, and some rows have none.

CATTLAGARSPLHF TGTGCCACGACCTTGGCGGGGGCTCGGTCACCCCTCCACTTT TRBV5-5 once - TRBJ1-6
CASSRGVYGTQGNTIYF TGCGCCAGCAGCCGAGGAGTGTACGGGACTCAAGGAAACACCATATATTTT TRBV4-1 - - TRBJ1-3
CASSLRGTNSPLHF TGTGCCAGCAGCTTAAGGGGAACTAATTCACCCCTCCACTTT TRBV7-3 - - TRBJ1-6
CASTMVTRGSNEQYF TGTGCCAGCACCATGGTCACGAGGGGGTCCAACGAGCAGTACTTC TRBV28 - - TRBJ2-7
CASSNYLHGGDGYTF TGTGCCAGCAGTAATTACCTCCATGGGGGAGATGGCTACACCTTC TRBV6-4 - - TRBJ1-2
CASSVDRRSHEQYF TGTGCCAGCAGTGTAGACAGGCGGTCCCACGAGCAGTACTTC TRBV2 - - TRBJ2-7
CAWSAGTDLGYTF TGTGCCTGGAGCGCCGGGACCGACTTGGGCTACACCTTC TRBV30 - - TRBJ1-2
CSVAEVNTEAFF TGCAGCGTTGCGGAGGTGAACACTGAAGCTTTCTTT TRBV29-1 few - TRBJ1-1
CASSSSDKGTEAFF TGTGCCAGCAGCTCGTCGGACAAAGGCACTGAAGCTTTCTTT TRBV13 - - TRBJ1-1
CPTPRPGDRRGSTTNEKLFF TGCCCCACCCCCCGACCTGGGGACCGTCGGGGGTCTACAACTAATGAAAAACTGTTTTTT TRBV7-3 - - TRBJ1-4